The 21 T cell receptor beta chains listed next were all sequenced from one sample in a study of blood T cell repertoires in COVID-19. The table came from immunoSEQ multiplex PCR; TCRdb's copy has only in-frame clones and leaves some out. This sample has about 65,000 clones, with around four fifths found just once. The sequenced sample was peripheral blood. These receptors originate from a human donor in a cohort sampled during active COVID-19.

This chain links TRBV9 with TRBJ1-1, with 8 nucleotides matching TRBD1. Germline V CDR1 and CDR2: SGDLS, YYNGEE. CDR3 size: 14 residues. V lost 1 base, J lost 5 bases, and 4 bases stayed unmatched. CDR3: CASSVQGAKTEAFF. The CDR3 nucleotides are TGTGCCAGCAGCGTACAGGGGGCCAAGACTGAAGCTTTCTTT.

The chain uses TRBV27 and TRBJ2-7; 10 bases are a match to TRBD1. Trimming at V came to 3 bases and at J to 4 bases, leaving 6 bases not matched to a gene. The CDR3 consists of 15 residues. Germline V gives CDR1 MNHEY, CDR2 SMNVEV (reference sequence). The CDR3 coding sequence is TGTGCCAGCAGTTTTAGGGGACAGGGGAGATACGAGCAGTACTTC. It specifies CASSFRGQGRYEQYF.

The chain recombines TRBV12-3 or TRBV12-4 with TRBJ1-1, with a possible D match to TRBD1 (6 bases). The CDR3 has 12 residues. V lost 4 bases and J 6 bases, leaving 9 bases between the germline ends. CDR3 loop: CASSWGTSEAFF. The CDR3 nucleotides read TGTGCCAGCAGTTGGGGGACATCTGAAGCTTTCTTT.

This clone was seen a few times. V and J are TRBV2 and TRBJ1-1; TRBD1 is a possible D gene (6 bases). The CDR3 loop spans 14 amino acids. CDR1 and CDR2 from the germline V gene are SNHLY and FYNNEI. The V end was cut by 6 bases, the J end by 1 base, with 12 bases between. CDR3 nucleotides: TGTGCCAGCAGACCCGGGACAAGGAACACTGAAGCTTTCTTT. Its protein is CASRPGTRNTEAFF.

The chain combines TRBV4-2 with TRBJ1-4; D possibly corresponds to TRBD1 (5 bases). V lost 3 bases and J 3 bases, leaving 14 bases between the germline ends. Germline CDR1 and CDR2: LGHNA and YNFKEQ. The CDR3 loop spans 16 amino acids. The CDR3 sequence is CASSQKLTGSNEKLFF. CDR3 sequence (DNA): TGTGCCAGCAGCCAGAAACTCACAGGATCTAATGAAAAACTGTTTTTT.

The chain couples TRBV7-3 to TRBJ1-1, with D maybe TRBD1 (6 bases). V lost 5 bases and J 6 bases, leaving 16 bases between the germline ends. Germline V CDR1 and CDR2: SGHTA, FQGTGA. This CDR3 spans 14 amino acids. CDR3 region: CASSTTGLAAEAFF. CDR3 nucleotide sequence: TGTGCCAGCAGCACGACAGGACTAGCGGCTGAAGCTTTCTTT. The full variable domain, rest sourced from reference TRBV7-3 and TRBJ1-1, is GAGVSQTPSNKVTEKGKYVELRCDPISGHTALYWYRQSLGQGPEFLIYFQGTGAADDSGLPNDRFFAVRPEGSVSTLKIQRTERGDSAVYLCASSTTGLAAEAFFGQGTRLTVV.

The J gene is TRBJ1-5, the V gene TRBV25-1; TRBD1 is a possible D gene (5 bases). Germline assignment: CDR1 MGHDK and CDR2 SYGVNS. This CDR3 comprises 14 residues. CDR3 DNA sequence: TGTGTTTACAGGTTTGGGTATAGCAATCAGCCCCAGCATTTT. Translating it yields CVYRFGYSNQPQHF.

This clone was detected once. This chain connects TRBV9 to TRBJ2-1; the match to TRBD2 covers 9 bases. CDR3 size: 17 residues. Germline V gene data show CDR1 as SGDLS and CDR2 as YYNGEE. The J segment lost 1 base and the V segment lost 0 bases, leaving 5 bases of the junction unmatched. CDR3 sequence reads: CASSVGLAGLSYNEQFF. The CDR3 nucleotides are TGTGCCAGCAGCGTAGGCCTAGCGGGACTTTCCTACAATGAGCAGTTCTTC.

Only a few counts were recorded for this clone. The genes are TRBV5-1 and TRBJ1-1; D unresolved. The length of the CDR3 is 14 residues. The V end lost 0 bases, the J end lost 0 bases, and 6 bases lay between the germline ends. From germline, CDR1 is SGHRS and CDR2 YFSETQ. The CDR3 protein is CASSLGALNTEAFF. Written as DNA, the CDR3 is TGCGCCAGCAGCTTGGGGGCTTTGAACACTGAAGCTTTCTTT. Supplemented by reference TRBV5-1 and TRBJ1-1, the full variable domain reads KAGVTQTPRYLIKTRGQQVTLSCSPISGHRSVSWYQQTPGQGLQFLFEYFSETQRNKGNFPGRFSGRQFSNSRSEMNVSTLELGDSALYLCASSLGALNTEAFFGQGTRLTVV.

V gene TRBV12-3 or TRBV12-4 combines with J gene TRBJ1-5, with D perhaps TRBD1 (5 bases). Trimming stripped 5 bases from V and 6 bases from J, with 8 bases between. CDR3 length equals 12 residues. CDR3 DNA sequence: TGTGCCAGCAGTCACCAGGGTCAGCCCCAGCATTTT. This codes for CASSHQGQPQHF.

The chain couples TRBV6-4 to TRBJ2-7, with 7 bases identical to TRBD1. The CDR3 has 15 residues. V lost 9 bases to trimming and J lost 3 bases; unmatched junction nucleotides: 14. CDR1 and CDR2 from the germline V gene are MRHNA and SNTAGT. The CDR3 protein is CARYPDRDGFYEQYF. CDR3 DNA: TGTGCCAGGTACCCCGACAGGGACGGTTTCTACGAGCAGTACTTC.

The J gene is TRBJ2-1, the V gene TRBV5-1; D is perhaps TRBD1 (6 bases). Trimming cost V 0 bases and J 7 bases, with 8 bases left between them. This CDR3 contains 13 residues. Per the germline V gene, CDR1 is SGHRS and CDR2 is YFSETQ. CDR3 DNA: TGCGCCAGCAGCTTGGGAGGGACAAATGAGCAGTTCTTC. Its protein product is CASSLGGTNEQFF.

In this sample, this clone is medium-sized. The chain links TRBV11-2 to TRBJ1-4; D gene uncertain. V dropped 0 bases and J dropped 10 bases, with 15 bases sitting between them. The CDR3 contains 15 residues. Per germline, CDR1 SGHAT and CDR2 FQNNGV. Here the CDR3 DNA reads TGTGCCAGCAGCTTAGATATCGCTGGCGGGCGAAAACTGTTTTTT. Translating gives CASSLDIAGGRKLFF.

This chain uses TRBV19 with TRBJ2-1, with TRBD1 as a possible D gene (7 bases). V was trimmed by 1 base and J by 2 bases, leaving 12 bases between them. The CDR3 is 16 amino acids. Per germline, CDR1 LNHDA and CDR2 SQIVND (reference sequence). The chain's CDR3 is CASSIVGGGAYNEQFF. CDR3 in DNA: TGTGCCAGTAGTATAGTCGGAGGGGGCGCCTACAATGAGCAGTTCTTC.

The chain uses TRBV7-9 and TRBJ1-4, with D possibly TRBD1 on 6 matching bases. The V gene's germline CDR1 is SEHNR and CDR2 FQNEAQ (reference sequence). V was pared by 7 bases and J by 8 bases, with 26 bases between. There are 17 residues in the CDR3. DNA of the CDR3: TGTGCCAGCACCTTGGGACAAAGTTCCCACAGGTACGAAAAACTGTTTTTT. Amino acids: CASTLGQSSHRYEKLFF.

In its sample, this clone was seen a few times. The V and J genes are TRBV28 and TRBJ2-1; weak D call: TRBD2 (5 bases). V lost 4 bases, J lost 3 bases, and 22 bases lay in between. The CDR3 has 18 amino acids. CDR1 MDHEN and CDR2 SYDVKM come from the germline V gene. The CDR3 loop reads CASSSSLTRTDHYNEQFF. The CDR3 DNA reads TGTGCCAGCAGTTCCTCCCTCACGCGGACTGACCACTACAATGAGCAGTTCTTC.

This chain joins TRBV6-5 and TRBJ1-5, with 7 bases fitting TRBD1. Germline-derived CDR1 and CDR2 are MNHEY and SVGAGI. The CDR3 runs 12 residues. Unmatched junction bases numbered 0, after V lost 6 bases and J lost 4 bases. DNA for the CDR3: TGTGCCAGCAGCAGGGGGAATCAGCCCCAGCATTTT. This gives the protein CASSRGNQPQHF.

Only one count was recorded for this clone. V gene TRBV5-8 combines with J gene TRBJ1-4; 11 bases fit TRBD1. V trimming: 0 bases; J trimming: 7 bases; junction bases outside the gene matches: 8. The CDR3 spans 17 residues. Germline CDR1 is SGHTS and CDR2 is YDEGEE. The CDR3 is CASSLVLGTGGLEKLFF. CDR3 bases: TGTGCCAGCAGCTTGGTTCTGGGGACAGGGGGTCTTGAAAAACTGTTTTTT.

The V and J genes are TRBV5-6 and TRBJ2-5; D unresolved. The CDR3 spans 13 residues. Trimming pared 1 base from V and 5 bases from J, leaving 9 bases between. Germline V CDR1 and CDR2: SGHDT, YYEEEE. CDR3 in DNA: TGTGCCAGCAGCTTGATGGCCGGGGAGACCCAGTACTTC. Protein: CASSLMAGETQYF.

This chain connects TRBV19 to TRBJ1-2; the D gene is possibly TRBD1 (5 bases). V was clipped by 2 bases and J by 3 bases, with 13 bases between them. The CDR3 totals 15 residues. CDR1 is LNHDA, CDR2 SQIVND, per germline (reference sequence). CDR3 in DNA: TGTGCCAGTAGTATATCCCAAGGAGGGGACTATGGCTACACCTTC. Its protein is CASSISQGGDYGYTF.

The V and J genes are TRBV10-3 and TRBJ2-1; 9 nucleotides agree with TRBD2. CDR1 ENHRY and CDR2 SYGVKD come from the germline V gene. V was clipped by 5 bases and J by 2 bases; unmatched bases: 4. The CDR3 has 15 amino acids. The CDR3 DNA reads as TGTGCCATCAGTCCTAGCGGGGATACCTACAATGAGCAGTTCTTC. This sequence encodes CAISPSGDTYNEQFF.